The T cell receptor beta chain described here comes from a study of T-cell memory formation after mild COVID-19 (dated by TCRdb to the early 2020s). With regard to the full study: TCR sequence clusters from the two donors were largely donor specific. In a couple of donors, T-cell clones that expanded and contracted after mild COVID-19 were tracked by sequencing TCRalpha and TCRbeta repertoires over time. Two young, previously healthy adult volunteers, one female and one male, were included in the cohort. Points the paper makes about the study in general: Clones that contracted from day 15 to 85 showed balanced CD4/CD8 phenotypes, whereas a second wave of clones that expanded from day 15 to 37 leaned towards CD4+. SARS-CoV-2 specificity was not confirmed for the second-wave clones peaking on day 37. Only two mild cases were covered by the study, and larger cohorts that include severe cases with pre-infection samples were considered necessary. Some responding clones were found in pre-infection memory, which suggests that pre-existing cross-reactive memory T cells took part in the SARS-CoV-2 response. Contracting CD4+ clones appeared mostly in the CM and EM memory subsets, whereas CD8+ clones were enriched in EMRA.

Per the germline V gene, SGHTA is the CDR1 and FQGTGA is the CDR2. CDR3 length: 14 amino acids, cysteine to phenylalanine. Solely the CDR3 DNA is kept, with 42 bases framed from the first base. Unmatched junction bases come to 2, with V trimmed by 5 bases and J by 2 bases. Remarks on this clonotype: The specificity of this receptor is unknown. No qualities accompany the bases; no much larger clone lies one base away.

Ficoll-Paque density gradient centrifugation was used to isolate PBMCs. TCRdb lists the instrument as Illumina NovaSeq 6000. Using 5'RACE with constant-segment primers, TCRalpha and TCRbeta cDNA libraries were constructed, with sample barcodes and unique molecular identifiers added in the process. Trizol reagent was used to extract RNA from every sample. The libraries were amplified in two PCR steps, and the second step added a second sample barcode and Illumina TruSeq adapters. Sequencing of libraries was performed on an Illumina NovaSeq with 2 x 150 bp paired-end reads. As for how the authors treated the data: The reads were demultiplexed and collapsed into UMI-guided consensus sequences using migec v1.2.7. Using mixcr v2.1.11, UMI consensuses were aligned to TRA and TRB V and J templates and then assembled into clonotypes. Expanded or contracted clonotypes were those called significant by both edgeR and NoisET, with noise models trained on biological replicates. For edgeR calls, a false discovery rate-adjusted p below 0.01 and a log2 fold-change threshold of 1 were applied. As an exploratory analysis of dynamics, PCA with hierarchical clustering was applied to max-normalized trajectories of the 1000 most abundant clonotypes. Each responding clone was given a CD4 or CD8 phenotype based on the CD4+ and CD8+ repertoires, which had been sequenced separately. TCRdb reprocessed the public reads (quality trimming at Q25 with fastp, clone calling with MiXCR) and kept in-frame beta chains. CDR3 protein sequences are deduplicated, and each keeps its most common genes and DNA. The V and J calls here are based on TCRdb, not the publication. The sample contains some 320,000 distinct CDR3 sequences, roughly an eighth of them found a single time. Of the sample, about 21% is held by the ten largest clones.

The source material was PBMCs or a T cell subset sorted from them (not recorded which). The TCR sequence derives from a man between 18 and 35 years old who had mild COVID-19 (a few samples of this study predate the infection). The sample titles of this study are shuffled in the database, so cell type and time point are left out; the donor was told from shared clones. The sequence is built from TRBV7-3 and TRBJ2-3; 9 middle bases align to TRBD2. The sequenced DNA: TGTGCCAGCAGCCGCGGGGGGGTCACAGATACGCAGTATTTT. This yields the protein CASSRGGVTDTQYF.